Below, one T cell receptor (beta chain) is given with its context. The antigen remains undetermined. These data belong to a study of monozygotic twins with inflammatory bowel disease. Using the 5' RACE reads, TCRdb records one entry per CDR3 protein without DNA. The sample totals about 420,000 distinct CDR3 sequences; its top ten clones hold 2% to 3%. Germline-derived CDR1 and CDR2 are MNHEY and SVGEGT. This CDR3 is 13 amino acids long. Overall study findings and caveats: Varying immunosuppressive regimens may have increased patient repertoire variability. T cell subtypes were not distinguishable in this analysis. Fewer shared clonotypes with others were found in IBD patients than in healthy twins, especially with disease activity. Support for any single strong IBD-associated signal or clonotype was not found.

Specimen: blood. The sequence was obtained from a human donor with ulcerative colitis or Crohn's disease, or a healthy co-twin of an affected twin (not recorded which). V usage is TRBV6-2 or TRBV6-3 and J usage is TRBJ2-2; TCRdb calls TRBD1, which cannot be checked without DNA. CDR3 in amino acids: CASNRQGTGELFF.